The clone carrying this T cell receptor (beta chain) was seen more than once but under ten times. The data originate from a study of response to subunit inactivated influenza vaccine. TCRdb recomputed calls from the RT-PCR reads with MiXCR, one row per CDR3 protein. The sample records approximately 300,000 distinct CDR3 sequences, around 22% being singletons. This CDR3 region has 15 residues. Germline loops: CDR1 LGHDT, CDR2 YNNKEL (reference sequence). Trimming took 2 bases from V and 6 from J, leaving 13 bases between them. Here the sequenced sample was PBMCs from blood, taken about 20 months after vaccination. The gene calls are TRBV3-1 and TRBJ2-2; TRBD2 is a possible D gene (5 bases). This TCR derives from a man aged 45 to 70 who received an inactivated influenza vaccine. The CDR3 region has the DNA TGTGCCAGCAGCCAAAAAACTAGTGTTGCCGGGGAGCTGTTTTTT. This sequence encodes CASSQKTSVAGELFF.